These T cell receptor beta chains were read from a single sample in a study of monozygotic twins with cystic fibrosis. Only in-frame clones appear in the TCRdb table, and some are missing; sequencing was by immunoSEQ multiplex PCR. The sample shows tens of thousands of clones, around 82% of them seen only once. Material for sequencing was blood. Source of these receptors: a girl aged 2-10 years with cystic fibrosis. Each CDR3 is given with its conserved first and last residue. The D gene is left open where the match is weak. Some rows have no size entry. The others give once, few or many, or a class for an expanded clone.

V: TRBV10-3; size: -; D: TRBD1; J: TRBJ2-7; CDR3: CAISDERSGTAYEQYF; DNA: TGTGCCATCAGTGATGAGCGATCTGGGACAGCCTACGAGCAGTACTTC
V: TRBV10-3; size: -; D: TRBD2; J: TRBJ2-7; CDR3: CAISPGSSGVGEQYF; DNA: TGTGCCATCAGCCCCGGGAGTAGCGGGGTTGGTGAGCAGTACTTC
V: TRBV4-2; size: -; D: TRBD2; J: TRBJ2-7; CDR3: CASSSERGSNYEQYF; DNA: TGTGCCAGCAGTTCCGAGCGGGGTTCGAATTACGAGCAGTACTTC
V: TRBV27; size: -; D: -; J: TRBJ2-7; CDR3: CASSTGTHEQYF; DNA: TGTGCCAGCAGTACCGGGACACACGAGCAGTACTTC
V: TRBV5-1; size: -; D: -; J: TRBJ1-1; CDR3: CASSLGVRAMNTEAFF; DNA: TGCGCCAGCAGCTTGGGGGTGAGGGCTATGAACACTGAAGCTTTCTTT
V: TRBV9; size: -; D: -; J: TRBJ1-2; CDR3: CASSGRGRGYTF; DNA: TGTGCCAGCAGCGGCAGGGGAAGGGGCTACACCTTC
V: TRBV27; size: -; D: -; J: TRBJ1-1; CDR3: CASSFGGPPDEAFF; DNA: TGTGCCAGCAGTTTCGGGGGCCCTCCAGATGAAGCTTTCTTT
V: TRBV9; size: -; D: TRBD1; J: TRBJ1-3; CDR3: CASSGTGGNSGNTIYF; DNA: TGTGCCAGCAGTGGGACAGGGGGCAACTCTGGAAACACCATATATTTT
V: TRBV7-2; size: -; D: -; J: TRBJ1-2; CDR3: CASSTQGGYTF; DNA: TGTGCCAGCAGCACTCAGGGTGGCTACACCTTC
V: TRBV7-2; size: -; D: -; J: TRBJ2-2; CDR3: CASSWTANTGELFF; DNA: TGTGCCAGCAGCTGGACAGCCAACACCGGGGAGCTGTTTTTT
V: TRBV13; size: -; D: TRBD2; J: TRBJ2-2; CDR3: CASSLVSGPYTGELFF; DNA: TGTGCCAGCAGCTTGGTTAGCGGGCCTTACACCGGGGAGCTGTTTTTT
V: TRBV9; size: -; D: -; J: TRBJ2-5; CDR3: CASSVGVKETQYF; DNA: TGTGCCAGCAGCGTAGGGGTCAAAGAGACCCAGTACTTC
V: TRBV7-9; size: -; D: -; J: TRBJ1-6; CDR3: CASSFGSPLHF; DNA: TGTGCCAGCAGCTTCGGTTCACCCCTCCACTTT
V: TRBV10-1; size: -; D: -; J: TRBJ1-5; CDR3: CASIRDKIHQPQHF; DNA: TGCGCCAGCATTCGGGACAAAATACATCAGCCCCAGCATTTT
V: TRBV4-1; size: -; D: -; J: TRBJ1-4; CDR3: CASSQVGKGRNEKLFF; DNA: TGCGCCAGCAGCCAAGTCGGAAAGGGCCGTAATGAAAAACTGTTTTTT
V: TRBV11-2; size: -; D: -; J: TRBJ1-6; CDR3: CASSLESEGSPLHF; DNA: TGTGCCAGCAGCTTAGAGTCAGAAGGCTCACCCCTCCACTTT
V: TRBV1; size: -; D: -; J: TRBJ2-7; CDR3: CTSSQSSYEQYF; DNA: TGCACCAGCAGCCAGAGCTCCTACGAGCAGTACTTC
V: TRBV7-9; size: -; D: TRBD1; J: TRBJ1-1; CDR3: CASSFGQGNTEAFF; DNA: TGTGCCAGCAGCTTCGGACAGGGGAACACTGAAGCTTTCTTT
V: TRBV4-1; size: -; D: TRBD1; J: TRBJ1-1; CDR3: CASSPTGGDTEAFF; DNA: TGCGCCAGCAGCCCGACAGGGGGTGACACTGAAGCTTTCTTT
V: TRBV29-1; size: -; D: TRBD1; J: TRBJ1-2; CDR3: CSVERPRGHYGYTF; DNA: TGCAGCGTGGAAAGACCCAGGGGGCACTATGGCTACACCTTC
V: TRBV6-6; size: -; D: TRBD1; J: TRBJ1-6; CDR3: CASRDRGAYNSPLHF; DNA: TGTGCCAGCAGGGACAGGGGCGCGTATAATTCACCCCTCCACTTT
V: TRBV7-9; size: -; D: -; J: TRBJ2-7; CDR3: CASSLAGHPGYEQYF; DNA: TGTGCCAGCAGCTTAGCCGGCCACCCCGGGTACGAGCAGTACTTC
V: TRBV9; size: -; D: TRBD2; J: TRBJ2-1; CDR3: CASTSGGYNEQFF; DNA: TGTGCCAGCACTAGCGGGGGGTACAATGAGCAGTTCTTC
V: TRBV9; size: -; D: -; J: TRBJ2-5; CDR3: CASSAQQRGETQYF; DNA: TGTGCCAGCAGCGCGCAACAGCGAGGCGAGACCCAGTACTTC
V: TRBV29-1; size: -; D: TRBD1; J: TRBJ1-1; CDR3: CSVESFDRVGNTEAFF; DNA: TGCAGCGTTGAAAGCTTCGACAGGGTTGGCAACACTGAAGCTTTCTTT
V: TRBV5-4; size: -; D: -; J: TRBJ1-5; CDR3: CASSLEVRGWPNQPQHF; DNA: TGTGCCAGCAGCTTGGAAGTCAGGGGTTGGCCCAATCAGCCCCAGCATTTT
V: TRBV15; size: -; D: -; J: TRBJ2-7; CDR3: CATSRDVSVYEQYF; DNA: TGTGCCACCAGCAGAGATGTCAGTGTTTACGAGCAGTACTTC
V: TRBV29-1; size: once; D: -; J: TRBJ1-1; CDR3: CSVGPKLRPEAFF; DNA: TGCAGCGTTGGCCCTAAACTTAGACCTGAAGCTTTCTTT
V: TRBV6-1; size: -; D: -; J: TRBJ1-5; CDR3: CASSERTALLNQPQHF; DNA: TGTGCCAGCAGTGAAAGGACAGCACTACTCAATCAGCCCCAGCATTTT
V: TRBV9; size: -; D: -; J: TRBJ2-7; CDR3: CASSAAGAPTYEQYF; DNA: TGTGCCAGCAGCGCAGCAGGGGCCCCGACCTACGAGCAGTACTTC
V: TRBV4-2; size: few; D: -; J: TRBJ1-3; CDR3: CASSQDLGRGNTIYF; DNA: TGTGCCAGCAGCCAAGATCTGGGTAGGGGAAACACCATATATTTT
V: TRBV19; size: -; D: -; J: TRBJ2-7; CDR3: CASSPTTRSYEQYF; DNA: TGTGCCAGTAGTCCAACGACACGATCCTACGAGCAGTACTTC
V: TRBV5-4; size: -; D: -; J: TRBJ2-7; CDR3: CASSLIGQGSHEQYF; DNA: TGTGCCAGCAGCCTAATAGGGCAGGGAAGTCACGAGCAGTACTTC
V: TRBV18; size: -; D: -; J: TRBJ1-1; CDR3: CASSQRGRDTEAFF; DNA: TGTGCCAGCTCACAACGGGGCAGGGACACTGAAGCTTTCTTT
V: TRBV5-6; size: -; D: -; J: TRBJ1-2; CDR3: CASSLGRGGNGYTF; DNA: TGTGCCAGCAGCTTGGGCCGTGGTGGAAATGGCTACACCTTC
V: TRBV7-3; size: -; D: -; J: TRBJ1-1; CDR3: CASSLVGTQNTEAFF; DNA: TGTGCCAGCAGCTTAGTCGGGACACAGAACACTGAAGCTTTCTTT
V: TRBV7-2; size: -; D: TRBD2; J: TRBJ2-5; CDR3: CASSRLPGLAVQETQYF; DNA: TGTGCCAGCAGCCGCCTGCCGGGACTAGCGGTACAAGAGACCCAGTACTTC
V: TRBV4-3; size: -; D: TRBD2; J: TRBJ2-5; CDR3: CASSQGHSGNQETQYF; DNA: TGCGCCAGCAGCCAAGGACATAGCGGGAACCAAGAGACCCAGTACTTC
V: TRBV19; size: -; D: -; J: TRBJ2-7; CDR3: CASSRSTRATYEQYF; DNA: TGTGCCAGTAGCCGATCCACCAGGGCAACCTACGAGCAGTACTTC
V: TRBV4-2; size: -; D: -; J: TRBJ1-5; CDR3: CASSVSGRPQHF; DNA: TGTGCCAGCAGCGTGAGCGGTCGGCCCCAGCATTTT
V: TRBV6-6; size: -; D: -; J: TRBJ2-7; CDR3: CASSKGSRGYEQYF; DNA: TGTGCCAGCAGCAAAGGGAGCAGGGGCTACGAGCAGTACTTC
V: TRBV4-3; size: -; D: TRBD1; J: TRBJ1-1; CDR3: CASSQGPGQTHTEAFF; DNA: TGCGCCAGCAGCCAGGGTCCGGGACAGACTCACACTGAAGCTTTCTTT
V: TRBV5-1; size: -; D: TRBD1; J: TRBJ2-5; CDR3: CASSTGTGGETQYF; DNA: TGCGCCAGCAGCACCGGGACAGGGGGAGAGACCCAGTACTTC